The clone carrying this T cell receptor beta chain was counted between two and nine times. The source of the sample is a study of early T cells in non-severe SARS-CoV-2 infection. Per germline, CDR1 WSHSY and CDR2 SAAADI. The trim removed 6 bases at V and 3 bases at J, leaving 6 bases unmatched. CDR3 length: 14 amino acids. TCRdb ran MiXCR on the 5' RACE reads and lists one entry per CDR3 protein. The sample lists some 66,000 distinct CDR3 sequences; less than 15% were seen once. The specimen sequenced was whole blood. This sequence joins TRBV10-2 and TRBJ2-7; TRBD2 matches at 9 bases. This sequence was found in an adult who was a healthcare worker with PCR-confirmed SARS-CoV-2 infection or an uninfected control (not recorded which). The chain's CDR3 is CASRVSGSHYEQYF. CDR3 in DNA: TGCGCCAGCAGAGTTAGCGGGAGTCACTACGAGCAGTACTTC.